This record covers a single TCR beta chain. The sample is drawn from a study of T cell responses to AZD1222 COVID-19 vaccine. Sequenced by immunoSEQ multiplex PCR; TCRdb stores in-frame clones only, minus some. The sample carries over 150,000 clones, about nine tenths recorded once. Germline V gene data show CDR1 as LGHDT and CDR2 as YNNKEL (reference sequence). The CDR3 runs 16 residues. The V gene lost 3 bases and the J gene lost 1 base, with 16 bases spanning the gap. This chain uses TRBV3-1 (or the pseudogene TRBV3-2) with TRBJ2-7; D is unclear. This clonotype originated in an adult in good health. The starting material was peripheral blood, obtained on day 0 of AZD1222 vaccination. The CDR3 spells CASSQYPGSPSYEQYF. CDR3 nucleotides: TGTGCCAGCAGCCAGTACCCCGGGTCACCATCCTACGAGCAGTACTTC.